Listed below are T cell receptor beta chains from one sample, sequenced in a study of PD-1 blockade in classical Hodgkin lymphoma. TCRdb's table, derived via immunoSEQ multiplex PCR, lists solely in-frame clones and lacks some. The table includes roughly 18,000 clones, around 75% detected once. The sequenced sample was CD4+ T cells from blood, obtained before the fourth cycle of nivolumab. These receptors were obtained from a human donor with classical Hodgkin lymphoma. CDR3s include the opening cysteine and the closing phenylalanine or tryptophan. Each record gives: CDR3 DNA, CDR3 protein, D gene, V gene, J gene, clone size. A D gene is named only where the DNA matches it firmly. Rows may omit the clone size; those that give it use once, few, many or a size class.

cdr3_nt: TGCGCCAGCAGTCTTGTTCGCCAGGGGACGAACACTGAAGCTTTCTTT
cdr3_aa: CASSLVRQGTNTEAFF
d_call: NA
v_call: TRBV5-1
j_call: TRBJ1-1
clone_size: NA

cdr3_nt: TGTGCCAGTAGGATGGCCTCCACAGATACGCAGTATTTT
cdr3_aa: CASRMASTDTQYF
d_call: NA
v_call: TRBV19
j_call: TRBJ2-3
clone_size: NA

cdr3_nt: TGCGCCAGCAGCTTGGAACTAGCGGGATCAGATACGCAGTATTTT
cdr3_aa: CASSLELAGSDTQYF
d_call: TRBD2
v_call: TRBV5-1
j_call: TRBJ2-3
clone_size: once

cdr3_nt: TGTGCCAGCAGTCCGGACGCATCTGAAGCTTTCTTT
cdr3_aa: CASSPDASEAFF
d_call: NA
v_call: TRBV11-2
j_call: TRBJ1-1
clone_size: few

cdr3_nt: TGTGCCAGCAGCGTAGACCTGCGGGATACGCAGTATTTT
cdr3_aa: CASSVDLRDTQYF
d_call: NA
v_call: TRBV9
j_call: TRBJ2-3
clone_size: once

cdr3_nt: TGTGCCAGCGAGGCAATTTTCTCCTACAATGAGCAGTTCTTC
cdr3_aa: CASEAIFSYNEQFF
d_call: NA
v_call: TRBV6-1
j_call: TRBJ2-1
clone_size: NA

cdr3_nt: TGTGCCAGCAGCTTATTGCCCTCTCTAGGCGGGTATGGCTACACCTTC
cdr3_aa: CASSLLPSLGGYGYTF
d_call: NA
v_call: TRBV2
j_call: TRBJ1-2
clone_size: NA

cdr3_nt: TGTGCCAGCAGCGTAGAACTGGGCACAGATACGCAGTATTTT
cdr3_aa: CASSVELGTDTQYF
d_call: NA
v_call: TRBV9
j_call: TRBJ2-3
clone_size: once

cdr3_nt: TGTGCCAGTAGCGACCCCGGACAGGGAAGGGAGACCCAGTACTTC
cdr3_aa: CASSDPGQGRETQYF
d_call: TRBD1
v_call: TRBV19
j_call: TRBJ2-5
clone_size: once

cdr3_nt: TGTGCCAGCAGTGCAGAGGGTCGAGCCCTGGACATTCAGTACTTC
cdr3_aa: CASSAEGRALDIQYF
d_call: NA
v_call: TRBV2
j_call: TRBJ2-4
clone_size: NA

cdr3_nt: TGTGCCAGCAGCTTGGGGGGCAGGTTCCAAGAGACCCAGTACTTC
cdr3_aa: CASSLGGRFQETQYF
d_call: NA
v_call: TRBV5-8
j_call: TRBJ2-5
clone_size: NA

cdr3_nt: TGCGCCAGCAGCCAAGAGTCAGGGCCATCCCCTAGCACAGATACGCAGTATTTT
cdr3_aa: CASSQESGPSPSTDTQYF
d_call: NA
v_call: TRBV4-1
j_call: TRBJ2-3
clone_size: once

cdr3_nt: TGTGCCAGCAGCTCTCAGGGGTGGTCACCCCTCCACTTT
cdr3_aa: CASSSQGWSPLHF
d_call: NA
v_call: TRBV7-6
j_call: TRBJ1-6
clone_size: few

cdr3_nt: TGTGCCAGCAGCTCGCGCACACACCTAAAGTCCGAGCAATCCTACGAGCAGTACTTC
cdr3_aa: CASSSRTHLKSEQSYEQYF
d_call: NA
v_call: TRBV7-2
j_call: TRBJ2-7
clone_size: NA

cdr3_nt: TGTGCCAGCAGCCCCCAACCGGGACAGGGGAACAATGAGCAGTTCTTC
cdr3_aa: CASSPQPGQGNNEQFF
d_call: TRBD1
v_call: TRBV11-3
j_call: TRBJ2-1
clone_size: NA

cdr3_nt: TGTGCCAGCAGCCTCAGTCCCCTAGCGGGAGGGTACAATGAGCAGTTCTTC
cdr3_aa: CASSLSPLAGGYNEQFF
d_call: TRBD2
v_call: TRBV5-4
j_call: TRBJ2-1
clone_size: NA

cdr3_nt: TGTGCCAGCAGCCAAGGGACTAGCGGCAGTTTCTACAATGAGCAGTTCTTC
cdr3_aa: CASSQGTSGSFYNEQFF
d_call: TRBD2
v_call: TRBV11-2
j_call: TRBJ2-1
clone_size: NA

cdr3_nt: TGTGCCTGGAGTGTGGGGGAGAATTCACCCCTCCACTTT
cdr3_aa: CAWSVGENSPLHF
d_call: NA
v_call: TRBV30
j_call: TRBJ1-6
clone_size: NA

cdr3_nt: TGCGCCAGCAGCTTGGCCCATGGAGGGGCAACTAATGAAAAACTGTTTTTT
cdr3_aa: CASSLAHGGATNEKLFF
d_call: NA
v_call: TRBV5-1
j_call: TRBJ1-4
clone_size: NA

cdr3_nt: TGTGCCAGTAGTATAGACCGGCTGGAATACGTCGATCAGCCCCAGCATTTT
cdr3_aa: CASSIDRLEYVDQPQHF
d_call: NA
v_call: TRBV19
j_call: TRBJ1-5
clone_size: NA

cdr3_nt: TGTGCCAGCAGCGTCAGCGGGAGTTCCAACGAGCAGTACTTC
cdr3_aa: CASSVSGSSNEQYF
d_call: TRBD2
v_call: TRBV7-9
j_call: TRBJ2-7
clone_size: NA

cdr3_nt: TGCGCCAGCAGCTTGGGAACCGGGACTAGCGGTCCGGGCGGTCGAGATACGCAGTATTTT
cdr3_aa: CASSLGTGTSGPGGRDTQYF
d_call: TRBD2
v_call: TRBV5-1
j_call: TRBJ2-3
clone_size: NA

cdr3_nt: TGTGCCAGCCGGGACAGGGGGCCGAGCACTGAAGCTTTCTTT
cdr3_aa: CASRDRGPSTEAFF
d_call: TRBD1
v_call: TRBV6-5
j_call: TRBJ1-1
clone_size: NA

cdr3_nt: TGTGCCAGCACCTACGCGGGGGGCTGGACTGAAGCTTTCTTT
cdr3_aa: CASTYAGGWTEAFF
d_call: NA
v_call: TRBV6-5
j_call: TRBJ1-1
clone_size: NA

cdr3_nt: TGTGCCAGCAGCTTGGGGAGCAATCAGCCCCAGCATTTT
cdr3_aa: CASSLGSNQPQHF
d_call: NA
v_call: TRBV5-4
j_call: TRBJ1-5
clone_size: NA

cdr3_nt: TGTGCCAGCAGCGTAGCCCCGGGAGCAGGCGGGGAGCTGTTTTTT
cdr3_aa: CASSVAPGAGGELFF
d_call: NA
v_call: TRBV9
j_call: TRBJ2-2
clone_size: NA

cdr3_nt: TGTGCTAGCAGCGCCTCTCCTAACACAGATACGCAGTATTTT
cdr3_aa: CASSASPNTDTQYF
d_call: NA
v_call: TRBV7-7
j_call: TRBJ2-3
clone_size: NA

cdr3_nt: TGCGCCAGCAGCTTGGAGGGGGGAAGTAATTCACCCCTCCACTTT
cdr3_aa: CASSLEGGSNSPLHF
d_call: NA
v_call: TRBV5-1
j_call: TRBJ1-6
clone_size: NA

cdr3_nt: TGCGCCAGCAGCTTACACGTAAGCACAGATACGCAGTATTTT
cdr3_aa: CASSLHVSTDTQYF
d_call: NA
v_call: TRBV5-1
j_call: TRBJ2-3
clone_size: NA

cdr3_nt: TGTGCCAGCAGCATCAGCGGGGATTGGTACCAAGAGACCCAGTACTTC
cdr3_aa: CASSISGDWYQETQYF
d_call: TRBD2
v_call: TRBV9
j_call: TRBJ2-5
clone_size: NA

cdr3_nt: TGCGCCAGCAGCCAAGATGCCAACGGAAGAGGGTACACTGAAGCTTTCTTT
cdr3_aa: CASSQDANGRGYTEAFF
d_call: NA
v_call: TRBV4-3
j_call: TRBJ1-1
clone_size: NA

cdr3_nt: TGCGCCAGCAGCTTCGGTAGGGACACCGGGGAGCTGTTTTTT
cdr3_aa: CASSFGRDTGELFF
d_call: NA
v_call: TRBV5-1
j_call: TRBJ2-2
clone_size: few

cdr3_nt: TGTGCCAGCAGCCCACAGGCCCGGACACCGAACACCGGGGAGCTGTTTTTT
cdr3_aa: CASSPQARTPNTGELFF
d_call: NA
v_call: TRBV7-9
j_call: TRBJ2-2
clone_size: once

cdr3_nt: TGTGCCAGCGGGATTCAGATTTATAATTCACCCCTCCACTTT
cdr3_aa: CASGIQIYNSPLHF
d_call: NA
v_call: TRBV28
j_call: TRBJ1-6
clone_size: NA

cdr3_nt: TGTGCCAGCAGTTTATTTGGGGTCTGGTACTTC
cdr3_aa: CASSLFGVWYF
d_call: NA
v_call: TRBV28
j_call: TRBJ2-5
clone_size: NA

cdr3_nt: TGCGCCAGCAGCTTGGCAACAGGGGAAAACACCATATATTTT
cdr3_aa: CASSLATGENTIYF
d_call: TRBD1
v_call: TRBV5-1
j_call: TRBJ1-3
clone_size: NA

cdr3_nt: TGTGCCAGCAGCTCCCGCCCCTGGACTAGCGGCCAAGAGACCCAGTACTTC
cdr3_aa: CASSSRPWTSGQETQYF
d_call: TRBD2
v_call: TRBV7-2
j_call: TRBJ2-5
clone_size: NA

cdr3_nt: TGTGCCAGCAGCTTATCCCACTCCCGCTATGGCTACACCTTC
cdr3_aa: CASSLSHSRYGYTF
d_call: NA
v_call: TRBV11-2
j_call: TRBJ1-2
clone_size: NA

cdr3_nt: TGTGCCAGCTTGTCCTCCTCCTACGAGCAGTACTTC
cdr3_aa: CASLSSSYEQYF
d_call: NA
v_call: TRBV19
j_call: TRBJ2-7
clone_size: once

cdr3_nt: TGTGCCAGCAGCACGTGGGGGGCAGATACGCAGTATTTT
cdr3_aa: CASSTWGADTQYF
d_call: NA
v_call: TRBV28
j_call: TRBJ2-3
clone_size: NA

cdr3_nt: TGCGCCAGCAGTCCGACAAGCTCCTACAATGAGCAGTTCTTC
cdr3_aa: CASSPTSSYNEQFF
d_call: NA
v_call: TRBV4-1
j_call: TRBJ2-1
clone_size: NA

cdr3_nt: TGTGCCAGTAGAAATCCCTCGGGCTCGGGCACTGAAGCTTTCTTT
cdr3_aa: CASRNPSGSGTEAFF
d_call: NA
v_call: TRBV19
j_call: TRBJ1-1
clone_size: NA

cdr3_nt: TGCGCCAGCAGCTTGGAGGGCGGGATTAGCAATCAGCCCCAGCATTTT
cdr3_aa: CASSLEGGISNQPQHF
d_call: NA
v_call: TRBV5-1
j_call: TRBJ1-5
clone_size: medium-sized

cdr3_nt: TGCGCCAGCAGCCAAATGGGGGGGGGACTAGCGGGCACCGGGGAGCTGTTTTTT
cdr3_aa: CASSQMGGGLAGTGELFF
d_call: TRBD2
v_call: TRBV4-1
j_call: TRBJ2-2
clone_size: few

cdr3_nt: TGCAGCGTAATCTTGCTCAGCTCCTACGAGCAGTACTTC
cdr3_aa: CSVILLSSYEQYF
d_call: NA
v_call: TRBV29-1
j_call: TRBJ2-7
clone_size: NA